Listed below are T cell receptor beta chains from one sample, sequenced in a study of blood T cell repertoires in COVID-19. This table comes from immunoSEQ multiplex PCR, and its TCRdb copy is limited to in-frame clones, with some not included. The table records approximately 140,000 clones, around 84% of them present only once. The specimen was peripheral blood. The source is a man in his 70s with acute or convalescent COVID-19. The CDR3 runs from the conserved cysteine through the conserved F or W. The D gene is left open where the match is weak. Where a row states a size, it is once, few, many or the class of an expanded clone; other rows omit it.

j_call,v_call,d_call,clone_size,cdr3_nt,cdr3_aa
TRBJ2-5,TRBV19,NA,NA,TGTGCCAGCGCCGACAGAGTATACGAGACCCAGTACTTC,CASADRVYETQYF
TRBJ1-6,TRBV6-5,NA,NA,TGTGCCAGCAGTTCTCGGGACATCGAGCAACATTCACCCCTCCACTTT,CASSSRDIEQHSPLHF
TRBJ2-7,TRBV6-5,TRBD1,few,TGTGCCAGCAGTTACGGTGGTGGGACAGGGATACACGAGCAGTACTTC,CASSYGGGTGIHEQYF
TRBJ1-1,TRBV12-3/TRBV12-4,TRBD1,NA,TGTGCCAGCAGTCCGGGACAGGGGGCTCAGGCTTTCTTT,CASSPGQGAQAFF
TRBJ1-6,TRBV12-5,TRBD1,NA,TGTGCTAGTGGCAGTAGGGACAGCACCCTCCACTTT,CASGSRDSTLHF
TRBJ2-3,TRBV19,TRBD2,NA,TGTGCCAGTAGTACGAGCGGGAGTGATACGCAGTATTTT,CASSTSGSDTQYF
TRBJ2-7,TRBV12-3/TRBV12-4,TRBD2,NA,TGTGCCAGCCTAGCGGGGACCCTCGGGGAGCAGTACTTC,CASLAGTLGEQYF
TRBJ1-3,TRBV28,NA,NA,TGTGCCACCTCTTCAAACGGCGGTGGAAACACCATATATTTT,CATSSNGGGNTIYF
TRBJ1-3,TRBV5-1,NA,NA,TGCGCCAGCAGCTTAGGAACAGACGGAAACACCATATATTTT,CASSLGTDGNTIYF
TRBJ2-1,TRBV11-3,TRBD1,NA,TGTGCCAGCAGCTTAGATCGGGACAGGCAGTTCTTC,CASSLDRDRQFF
TRBJ2-7,TRBV7-2,NA,NA,TGTGCCAGCAGCTCTCTTCCAGGAGGTTACGAGCAGTACTTC,CASSSLPGGYEQYF
TRBJ2-2,TRBV2,TRBD2,NA,TGTGCCAGCAGTGGAAGCGGGGCGAACACCGGGGAGCTGTTTTTT,CASSGSGANTGELFF
TRBJ2-5,TRBV19,TRBD2,NA,TGTGCCAGTAAAGGACTAGCGGGCGCCCAAGAGACCCAGTACTTC,CASKGLAGAQETQYF
TRBJ2-3,TRBV5-1,TRBD2,NA,TGCGCCAGCAGCTTGATGGTCGCGGGGGGTGCCTTTAGGGACGTTACAGATACGCAGTATTTT,CASSLMVAGGAFRDVTDTQYF
TRBJ1-6,TRBV7-8,NA,NA,TGTGCCAGCAGCTCTATCCCGATTGACAGGATCATCAGCTCACCCCTCCACTTT,CASSSIPIDRIISSPLHF
TRBJ2-1,TRBV19,TRBD1,once,TGTGCCAGTAGTATGGGGACAGACAATGAGCAGTTCTTC,CASSMGTDNEQFF
TRBJ2-3,TRBV5-1,TRBD2,once,TGCGCCAGCAGCCCCCGGGTAGCGGGGGGGGGCACAGATACGCAGTATTTT,CASSPRVAGGGTDTQYF
TRBJ2-2,TRBV18,NA,NA,TGTGCCAGCTCACCCTTAGACAGTGCGAACACCGGGGAGCTGTTTTTT,CASSPLDSANTGELFF
TRBJ2-3,TRBV6-1,TRBD1,NA,TGTGCCAGCAGTGAAGGGGCCACAGGGGGGGATACGCAGTATTTT,CASSEGATGGDTQYF
TRBJ1-4,TRBV19,NA,NA,TGTGCCAGTAGCTCCAGCGGAGGGGGGGGTGCAACTAATGAAAAACTGTTTTTT,CASSSSGGGGATNEKLFF
TRBJ2-2,TRBV7-3,TRBD1,NA,TGTGCCAGCAGCTGGGGACAGAGCAACACCGGGGAGCTGTTTTTT,CASSWGQSNTGELFF
TRBJ1-5,TRBV12-5,NA,NA,TGTGCTAGTGGTTTGGTGATTGGTTCTGGGCTGAGCAATCAGCCCCAGCATTTT,CASGLVIGSGLSNQPQHF
TRBJ2-3,TRBV7-2,NA,NA,TGTGCCAGCAACCCGGCGAGGGGCACAGATACGCAGTATTTT,CASNPARGTDTQYF
TRBJ1-5,TRBV9,NA,NA,TGTGCCAGCAGCATCGACGACAGGCCGAGTGGGCCCCAGCATTTT,CASSIDDRPSGPQHF
TRBJ2-1,TRBV9,TRBD2,NA,TGTGCCAGCAGCGTATCTGGCGGGGGGCCCTATGAGCAGTTCTTC,CASSVSGGGPYEQFF
TRBJ2-3,TRBV6-1,NA,NA,TGTGCCAGCAGTGAAAACGCGGGTCCAGATACGCAGTATTTT,CASSENAGPDTQYF
TRBJ1-6,TRBV9,TRBD1,NA,TGTGCCAGCAGCGTGGGGGGACAGCCGACTAATTCACCCCTCCACTTT,CASSVGGQPTNSPLHF